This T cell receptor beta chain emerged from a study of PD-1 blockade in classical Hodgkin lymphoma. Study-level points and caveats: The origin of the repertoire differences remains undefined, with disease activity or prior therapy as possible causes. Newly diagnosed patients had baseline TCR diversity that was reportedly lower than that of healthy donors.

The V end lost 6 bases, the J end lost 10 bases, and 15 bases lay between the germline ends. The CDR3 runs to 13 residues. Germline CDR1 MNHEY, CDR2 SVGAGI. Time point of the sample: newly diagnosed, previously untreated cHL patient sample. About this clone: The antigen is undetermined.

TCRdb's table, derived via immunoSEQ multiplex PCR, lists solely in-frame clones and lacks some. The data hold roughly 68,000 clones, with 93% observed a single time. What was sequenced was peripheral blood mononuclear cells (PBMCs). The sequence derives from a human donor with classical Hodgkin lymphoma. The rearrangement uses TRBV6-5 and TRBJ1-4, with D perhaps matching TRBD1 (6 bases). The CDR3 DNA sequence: TGTGCCAGCAGCCCCGATACAGGGCGAAAACTGTTTTTT. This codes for CASSPDTGRKLFF.